A selection of T cell receptor beta chains follows, all from one sample in a study of T cell responses to AZD1222 COVID-19 vaccine. Here immunoSEQ multiplex PCR was the method, and the copy in TCRdb shows in-frame clones only, minus some. In the table there are approximately 170,000 clones, roughly 90% of which are singletons. Sequencing used peripheral blood, obtained on day 0 of AZD1222 vaccination. The receptor source for this set is an adult in good health. The CDR3 runs from the conserved cysteine through the conserved F or W. The order of the fields is D gene, J gene, V gene, clone size, CDR3 DNA, CDR3 protein. The D gene is left open where the match is weak. Clone size is shown for a subset of rows, as once, few, many or a class of expanded clone.

d_gene: .; j_gene: TRBJ1-6; v_gene: TRBV7-2; abundance: .; CDR3nt: TGTGCCAGCAGCTTAGAAGGGCGGCTCGGAAATTCACCCCTCCACTTT; CDR3aa: CASSLEGRLGNSPLHF
d_gene: .; j_gene: TRBJ1-1; v_gene: TRBV27; abundance: .; CDR3nt: TGTGCCAGCTCCTATACAGTGAACACTGAAGCTTTCTTT; CDR3aa: CASSYTVNTEAFF
d_gene: TRBD1; j_gene: TRBJ1-3; v_gene: TRBV6-5; abundance: .; CDR3nt: TGTGCCAGCAGTTTCGACAGGGGAGGAAACACCATATATTTT; CDR3aa: CASSFDRGGNTIYF
d_gene: .; j_gene: TRBJ2-5; v_gene: TRBV11-2; abundance: once; CDR3nt: TGTGCCAGCAGCTTAGCAGGACGGGGGGCCCAAGAGACCCAGTACTTC; CDR3aa: CASSLAGRGAQETQYF
d_gene: TRBD1; j_gene: TRBJ2-3; v_gene: TRBV19; abundance: .; CDR3nt: TGTGCCAGTAGTTCCTCCGGGACAGGGACGACAGATACGCAGTATTTT; CDR3aa: CASSSSGTGTTDTQYF
d_gene: .; j_gene: TRBJ2-6; v_gene: TRBV5-1; abundance: .; CDR3nt: TGCGCCAGCAGCTTGGGACTAAGCATGAGCTCTGGGGCCAACGTCCTGACTTTC; CDR3aa: CASSLGLSMSSGANVLTF
d_gene: TRBD1; j_gene: TRBJ1-3; v_gene: TRBV27; abundance: .; CDR3nt: TGTGCCAGCAGTTTGACAGGGCCTTACTCTGGAAACACCATATATTTT; CDR3aa: CASSLTGPYSGNTIYF
d_gene: .; j_gene: TRBJ1-5; v_gene: TRBV10-3; abundance: .; CDR3nt: TGTGCCATCAGTGAGGAAAGGGTCATCTATCAGCCCCAGCATTTT; CDR3aa: CAISEERVIYQPQHF
d_gene: .; j_gene: TRBJ1-2; v_gene: TRBV18; abundance: .; CDR3nt: TGTGCCAGCTCACTGAGTGAGGGGCCCGGGTATGGCTACACCTTC; CDR3aa: CASSLSEGPGYGYTF
d_gene: .; j_gene: TRBJ1-2; v_gene: TRBV18; abundance: .; CDR3nt: TGTGCCAGCTCACAACAGGATGGGATCGGCTACACCTTC; CDR3aa: CASSQQDGIGYTF
d_gene: .; j_gene: TRBJ1-6; v_gene: TRBV7-9; abundance: .; CDR3nt: TGTGCCAGCAGCTTAGGTAACAGCTATAATTCACCCCTCCACTTT; CDR3aa: CASSLGNSYNSPLHF
d_gene: .; j_gene: TRBJ1-1; v_gene: TRBV5-1; abundance: .; CDR3nt: TGCGCCAGCAGCTTGTCCAGGGCGCGGGGGGTAGCTGAAGCTTTCTTT; CDR3aa: CASSLSRARGVAEAFF
d_gene: TRBD2; j_gene: TRBJ2-5; v_gene: TRBV5-4; abundance: .; CDR3nt: TGTGCCAGCAGCTTGTTAGGGGGACTAGCCGAGACCCAGTACTTC; CDR3aa: CASSLLGGLAETQYF
d_gene: TRBD2; j_gene: TRBJ2-5; v_gene: TRBV4-1; abundance: .; CDR3nt: TGCGCCAGCAGCCAGAGGGGCGGGGGGGGAAAGTACCAAGAGACCCAGTACTTC; CDR3aa: CASSQRGGGGKYQETQYF
d_gene: .; j_gene: TRBJ1-5; v_gene: TRBV19; abundance: .; CDR3nt: TGTGCCAGTAGTATATTGAATCAGCCCCAGCATTTT; CDR3aa: CASSILNQPQHF
d_gene: .; j_gene: TRBJ1-1; v_gene: TRBV5-4; abundance: .; CDR3nt: TGTGCCAGCAGCTTGGTGGGGCCGAACACTGAAGCTTTCTTT; CDR3aa: CASSLVGPNTEAFF
d_gene: TRBD2; j_gene: TRBJ2-2; v_gene: TRBV7-6; abundance: .; CDR3nt: TGTGCCAGCAGCTTACTAGCGGGAGTCCTGAACACCGGGGAGCTGTTTTTT; CDR3aa: CASSLLAGVLNTGELFF
d_gene: .; j_gene: TRBJ2-1; v_gene: TRBV4-1; abundance: .; CDR3nt: TGCGCCAGCAGTCACGGACGGAGCTCCTACAATGAGCAGTTCTTC; CDR3aa: CASSHGRSSYNEQFF
d_gene: .; j_gene: TRBJ2-1; v_gene: TRBV4-2; abundance: few; CDR3nt: TGTGCCAGCAGCCGAGGTACATCAAATGAGCAGTTCTTC; CDR3aa: CASSRGTSNEQFF
d_gene: TRBD2; j_gene: TRBJ2-1; v_gene: TRBV11-1; abundance: .; CDR3nt: TGTGCCAGCAGCACCACTAGCGGCTACAATGAGCAGTTCTTC; CDR3aa: CASSTTSGYNEQFF
d_gene: .; j_gene: TRBJ2-5; v_gene: TRBV2; abundance: .; CDR3nt: TGTGCCAGCACCCGTCGGGGGTCCGGACAAGAGACCCAGTACTTC; CDR3aa: CASTRRGSGQETQYF
d_gene: .; j_gene: TRBJ2-1; v_gene: TRBV9; abundance: .; CDR3nt: TGTGCCAGCAGCGTAGGAGGCTCCAGCTCCTACAATGAGCAGTTCTTC; CDR3aa: CASSVGGSSSYNEQFF
d_gene: TRBD2; j_gene: TRBJ2-1; v_gene: TRBV19; abundance: .; CDR3nt: TGTGCCACCGGGACTAGCGGGTGGAATGAGCAGTTCTTC; CDR3aa: CATGTSGWNEQFF
d_gene: TRBD1; j_gene: TRBJ1-3; v_gene: TRBV19; abundance: .; CDR3nt: TGTGCCAGTACCACTGAGGGGGCGCGCGGAAACACCATATATTTT; CDR3aa: CASTTEGARGNTIYF
d_gene: TRBD2; j_gene: TRBJ2-7; v_gene: TRBV6-5; abundance: once; CDR3nt: TGTGCCAGCAACAGACTAGCGGGAGTTCTAGAGCAGTACTTC; CDR3aa: CASNRLAGVLEQYF
d_gene: TRBD1; j_gene: TRBJ2-7; v_gene: TRBV6-1; abundance: .; CDR3nt: TGTGCCAGCAGTGACCTAGGACAGGCCATAAACGAGCAGTACTTC; CDR3aa: CASSDLGQAINEQYF
d_gene: TRBD1; j_gene: TRBJ2-6; v_gene: TRBV18; abundance: .; CDR3nt: TGTGCCAGCTCACCTTTACAGGGGGCCTCCTTCTCTGGGGCCAACGTCCTGACTTTC; CDR3aa: CASSPLQGASFSGANVLTF
d_gene: .; j_gene: TRBJ1-1; v_gene: TRBV29-1; abundance: .; CDR3nt: TGCAGCGCAGACTTAGGCCCGAACACTGAAGCTTTCTTT; CDR3aa: CSADLGPNTEAFF
d_gene: TRBD1; j_gene: TRBJ2-4; v_gene: TRBV25-1; abundance: .; CDR3nt: TGTGCCAGCAGTGACAGGGGGTCCAAAAACATTCAGTACTTC; CDR3aa: CASSDRGSKNIQYF
d_gene: .; j_gene: TRBJ2-7; v_gene: TRBV2; abundance: .; CDR3nt: TGTGCCAGCAGTGAAAGTTCCTACGAGCAGTACTTC; CDR3aa: CASSESSYEQYF
d_gene: TRBD2; j_gene: TRBJ2-5; v_gene: TRBV5-6; abundance: .; CDR3nt: TGTGCCAGCAGCTCCCGACTAGCGGGAAGTCCGGAGACCCAGTACTTC; CDR3aa: CASSSRLAGSPETQYF
d_gene: .; j_gene: TRBJ1-6; v_gene: TRBV30; abundance: .; CDR3nt: TGTGCCTGGAGTGTCTCCAATCACGCCTACTATAATTCACCCCTCCACTTT; CDR3aa: CAWSVSNHAYYNSPLHF
d_gene: TRBD1; j_gene: TRBJ1-2; v_gene: TRBV2; abundance: .; CDR3nt: TGTGCCGGAACAGGGGGCAGCTATGGCTACACCTTC; CDR3aa: CAGTGGSYGYTF
d_gene: .; j_gene: TRBJ1-4; v_gene: TRBV6-1; abundance: .; CDR3nt: TGTGCCAGCAGTGATCGAGGAAAGGACGAAAAACTGTTTTTT; CDR3aa: CASSDRGKDEKLFF
d_gene: TRBD1; j_gene: TRBJ2-1; v_gene: TRBV10-1; abundance: .; CDR3nt: TGCGCCAGCAGCCATGGGACAGGAGACTACAATGAGCAGTTCTTC; CDR3aa: CASSHGTGDYNEQFF
d_gene: .; j_gene: TRBJ1-6; v_gene: TRBV6-5; abundance: .; CDR3nt: TGTGCCAGCAGTTGGGCAAAGGCCTATAATTCACCCCTCCACTTT; CDR3aa: CASSWAKAYNSPLHF
d_gene: .; j_gene: TRBJ1-5; v_gene: TRBV6-5; abundance: .; CDR3nt: TGTGCCAGCAGTTACTCGAGCGGTCAGCCCCAGCATTTT; CDR3aa: CASSYSSGQPQHF
d_gene: .; j_gene: TRBJ1-4; v_gene: TRBV6-5; abundance: .; CDR3nt: TGTGCCAGCAGTTACTCGGGAAATAAGGGTGAAAAACTGTTTTTT; CDR3aa: CASSYSGNKGEKLFF
d_gene: .; j_gene: TRBJ2-7; v_gene: TRBV7-2; abundance: once; CDR3nt: TGTGCCAGCAGCTTAGAAGGAGGACAAATATACGAGCAGTACTTC; CDR3aa: CASSLEGGQIYEQYF
d_gene: .; j_gene: TRBJ1-2; v_gene: TRBV14; abundance: .; CDR3nt: TGTGCCAGCAGCCTCCCAAACTATGGCTACACCTTC; CDR3aa: CASSLPNYGYTF
d_gene: TRBD2; j_gene: TRBJ2-7; v_gene: TRBV13; abundance: .; CDR3nt: TGTGCCAGCAGCCCACCCGGGAGGGTCGACGAGCAGTACTTC; CDR3aa: CASSPPGRVDEQYF
d_gene: .; j_gene: TRBJ2-1; v_gene: TRBV13; abundance: .; CDR3nt: TGTGCCAGCAGCTTACTGCAGGGGACCGGGAGAAATGAGCAGTTCTTC; CDR3aa: CASSLLQGTGRNEQFF